Each of the 18 T cell receptor beta chains below was sequenced from the same sample in a study of metastatic and nonmetastatic thyroid tumors. Nobody among the patients had been given any treatment before thyroid surgery. TCRdb re-called clones from the PCR reads using MiXCR. Here the sample spans some 10,000 clones, more than 10% being singletons. Sequencing was done on a sample of blood. All receptors come from a female donor with papillary thyroid cancer or a benign thyroid nodule (not recorded which). Some clones in this sample may be carry-over from other donors' samples.

This clone was seen many times. The V call is TRBV20-1, the J call TRBJ2-7, with D unresolved. The CDR3 sequence is 14 residues long. Germline lookup yields CDR1 DFQATT and CDR2 SNEGSKA (reference sequence). Trimming left V 1 base short and J 2 bases short, with 12 bases between. The CDR3 spells CSARGIDLTYEQYF. The CDR3 DNA reads as TGCAGTGCTAGAGGAATAGACCTAACCTACGAGCAGTACTTC.

This clone counts as medium-sized. The V call is TRBV28, the J call TRBJ1-2; perhaps TRBD1 as D (5 bases). The V gene lost 2 bases and the J gene lost 7 bases, with 14 bases spanning the gap. This CDR3 has 14 residues. Germline values: CDR1 MDHEN, CDR2 SYDVKM. The CDR3 spells CASSLRGVQSGYTF. CDR3 nucleotides: TGTGCCAGCAGTTTAAGAGGGGTCCAGAGTGGCTACACCTTC.

This clone was counted ten times or more. The chain recombines TRBV11-2 with TRBJ2-1, with D possibly called TRBD1 or TRBD2 (5 bases each). Germline V gene sequence: CDR1 SGHAT, CDR2 FQNNGV. Trimming left V 0 bases short and J 4 bases short, with 16 bases between. This CDR3 is built from 17 residues. CDR3 sequence (DNA): TGTGCCAGCAGCTTAGATCTGGCGCCCGGGACGTACAATGAGCAGTTCTTC. This encodes CASSLDLAPGTYNEQFF.

This clone was found many times. The J gene is TRBJ2-2, the V gene TRBV3-1; D remains unclear. Germline loops: CDR1 LGHDT, CDR2 YNNKEL (reference sequence). The V and J ends lost 0 bases and 8 bases respectively, with 7 bases between them. The CDR3 is made up of 13 amino acids. The CDR3 sequence is CASSQDLGGELFF. CDR3 in DNA: TGTGCCAGCAGCCAAGATCTTGGAGGGGAGCTGTTTTTT.

This clone was seen ten or more times. The chain carries TRBV11-1 and TRBJ2-3; TRBD2 matches at 7 bases. This CDR3 has 15 residues. Germline trimming cut 5 bases from V and 0 bases from J; bases unmatched to any gene: 5. Germline lookup yields CDR1 SGHAT and CDR2 FQDESV (reference sequence). The CDR3 DNA reads as TGTGCCAGCAGCCCCAGCGGGGATAGCACAGATACGCAGTATTTT. Its translation is CASSPSGDSTDTQYF.

This clone was counted ten times or more. The rearrangement links TRBV7-6 to TRBJ2-4; the D is unclear. The germline V gene encodes CDR1 SGHVS and CDR2 FNYEAQ. V was cut by 0 bases and J by 0 bases, with 9 bases left in between. The CDR3 runs 16 residues. The CDR3 spells CASSLAPGIAKNIQYF. The CDR3 region has the DNA TGTGCCAGCAGCTTAGCACCAGGAATAGCCAAAAACATTCAGTACTTC.

Note on this clone: At one end, the junction sequence differs from germline, possibly due to a read error. Other DNA sequences in this sample translate to the same CDR3. The chain carries TRBV27 and TRBJ2-2; D may be TRBD2 (6 bases). The germline V gene has CDR1 MNHEY and CDR2 SMNVEV (reference sequence). The CDR3 is 14 amino acids. CDR3 bases: TGTGCCAGCAACGGGAGTACGAACACCGGCGAGCTGTTTTTT. Protein: CASNGSTNTGELFF.

Note on this clone: The CDR3 does not end in the conserved phenylalanine or tryptophan, so this is likely a read error. Here the CDR3 reads CASSRQGTPIFGEQFS. CDR3 nucleotide sequence: TGTGCCAGCAGCCGACAGGGGACTCCTATTTTTGGTGAGCAGTTCTCC. The chain joins TRBV11-1 to TRBJ2-1; TRBD1 matches 8 bases. The CDR3 runs to 16 residues. Losses at the gene ends were 5 bases for V and 9 bases for J; bases not matched to a gene: 15. Per germline, CDR1 SGHAT and CDR2 FQDESV (reference sequence).

This clone is judged medium-sized. The genes are TRBV27 and TRBJ1-2; 9 nucleotides line up with TRBD1. This CDR3 comprises 16 residues. Trimming cost V 4 bases and J 5 bases; bases outside gene matches: 11. Per germline, CDR1 MNHEY and CDR2 SMNVEV (reference sequence). DNA for the CDR3: TGTGCCAGCAGTTCAATTGGACAGGGGCCGACTTATGGCTACACCTTC. The encoded protein is CASSSIGQGPTYGYTF.

This clone occurred many times. This rearrangement joins TRBV5-6 to TRBJ2-5, with 7 nucleotides matching TRBD1. Germline-derived CDR1 and CDR2 are SGHDT and YYEEEE. This CDR3 is 17 amino acids long. V was clipped by 4 bases and J by 0 bases; unmatched bases: 12. The CDR3 DNA reads as TGTGCCAGCAGCCCGTGGTTTAGGGGGCTTTACCAAGAGACCCAGTACTTC. Its protein is CASSPWFRGLYQETQYF.

Ten or more counts support this clone. The chain employs TRBV4-1 and TRBJ1-4, with 7 bases fitting TRBD1. The CDR3 sequence is 16 residues long. The V and J ends lost 1 base and 5 bases, in that order; junction bases with no gene match: 7. Germline V CDR1 and CDR2: MGHRA, YSYEKL. CDR3 residues: CASSQVPGQRNEKLFF. The CDR3 DNA follows: TGCGCCAGCAGCCAAGTTCCGGGACAGAGGAATGAAAAACTGTTTTTT.

This clone was recorded many times. V and J are TRBV3-1 and TRBJ1-1; D gene ambiguous. V lost 2 bases and J 11 bases, leaving 30 bases between the germline ends. This CDR3 spans 18 amino acids. Germline V gene sequence: CDR1 LGHDT, CDR2 YNNKEL (reference sequence). The CDR3 DNA reads as TGTGCCAGCAGCCAACCTCTCTTAGGATCTTCGGGAATCCGGTGGGCTTTCTTT. Amino acid sequence: CASSQPLLGSSGIRWAFF.

The chain combines TRBV7-3 with TRBJ2-5; D possibly corresponds to TRBD2 (6 bases). CDR3 size: 15 residues. The V gene lost 4 bases and the J gene lost 5 bases, with 17 bases spanning the gap. Per germline, CDR1 SGHTA and CDR2 FQGTGA. CDR3 DNA: TGTGCCAGCAGCTCCAAGGGCGGGGTGGCGGAGACCCAGTACTTC. Its protein is CASSSKGGVAETQYF. The full variable domain, in which reference TRBV7-3 and TRBJ2-5 provide the parts outside the CDR3, is GAGVSQTPSNKVTEKGKYVELRCDPISGHTALYWYRQSLGQGPEFLIYFQGTGAADDSGLPNDRFFAVRPEGSVSTLKIQRTERGDSAVYLCASSSKGGVAETQYFGPGTRLLVL.

In its sample, this clone ranks as medium-sized (0.01 to 0.1%). The chain carries TRBV19 and TRBJ2-7; D possibly corresponds to TRBD2 (6 bases). Trimming took off 2 bases at V and 2 bases at J, with 7 bases between the two ends. The germline V gene has CDR1 LNHDA and CDR2 SQIVND (reference sequence). The CDR3 spans 13 residues. The CDR3 DNA reads TGTGCCAGTAGTATAACGGGGGCCTACGAGCAGTACTTC. Protein: CASSITGAYEQYF.

This clone came up many times. The V gene is TRBV29-1, the J gene TRBJ2-5; TRBD2 is a possible D gene (6 bases). Germline values: CDR1 SQVTM, CDR2 ANQGSEA. The CDR3 runs to 16 residues. Trimming shortened V by 0 bases and J by 1 base, and 15 bases separated the two germline ends. The CDR3 is CSVEDAEGSFQETQYF. The CDR3 DNA is TGCAGCGTTGAAGATGCGGAGGGGAGCTTCCAAGAGACCCAGTACTTC.

V usage is TRBV11-2 and J usage is TRBJ2-1; no firm D call. The V gene lost 1 base and the J gene lost 2 bases, with 9 bases spanning the gap. The CDR3 has 15 amino acids. Germline V lookup: CDR1 SGHAT, CDR2 FQNNGV. The CDR3 DNA reads as TGTGCCAGCAGCTTAGGTCGGGCAACCTACAATGAGCAGTTCTTC. Residues: CASSLGRATYNEQFF. Using reference TRBV11-2 and TRBJ2-1 for the parts outside the CDR3, the full variable domain is EAGVAQSPRYKIIEKRQSVAFWCNPISGHATLYWYQQILGQGPKLLIQFQNNGVVDDSQLPKDRFSAERLKGVDSTLKIQPAKLEDSAVYLCASSLGRATYNEQFFGPGTRLTVL.

This clone was detected only a few times. This chain connects TRBV6-2 or TRBV6-3 to TRBJ1-5; 7 positions agree with TRBD1. The CDR3 has 14 amino acids. Germline V gene data show CDR1 as MNHEY and CDR2 as SVGEGT. V dropped 2 bases and J dropped 5; count of bases not matched to a gene: 3. The CDR3 is CASSYRTGDQPQHF. CDR3 nucleotides: TGTGCCAGCAGTTACAGAACAGGGGATCAGCCCCAGCATTTT.

A note on this clone: In this CDR3 the conserved last residue, phenylalanine or tryptophan, is missing, so a read error is likely. The chain couples TRBV9 to TRBJ2-1, with 8 bases aligning to TRBD2. CDR3 length: 15 amino acids. J was trimmed by 6 bases and V by 0 bases; bases with no gene match: 5. Germline V CDR1 and CDR2: SGDLS, YYNGEE. Here the CDR3 reads CASSVGGRRPNEQFL. The DNA for the CDR3 is TGTGCCAGCAGCGTAGGCGGGAGGAGGCCCAATGAGCAGTTCCTC.